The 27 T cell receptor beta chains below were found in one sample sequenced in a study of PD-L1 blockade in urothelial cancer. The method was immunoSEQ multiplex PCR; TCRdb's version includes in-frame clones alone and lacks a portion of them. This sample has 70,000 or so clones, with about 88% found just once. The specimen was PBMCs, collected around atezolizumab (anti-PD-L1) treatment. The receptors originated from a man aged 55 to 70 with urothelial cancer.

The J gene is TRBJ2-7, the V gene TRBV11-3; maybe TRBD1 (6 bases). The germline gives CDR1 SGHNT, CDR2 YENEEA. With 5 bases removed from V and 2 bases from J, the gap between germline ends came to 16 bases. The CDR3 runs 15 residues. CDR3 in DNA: TGTGCCAGCAGCGTTTATTCGGGACAAACCTACGAGCAGTACTTC. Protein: CASSVYSGQTYEQYF. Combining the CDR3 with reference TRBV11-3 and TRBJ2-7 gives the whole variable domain EAGVVQSPRYKIIEKKQPVAFWCNPISGHNTLYWYLQNLGQGPELLIRYENEEAVDDSQLPKDRFSAERLKGVDSTLKIQPAELGDSAVYLCASSVYSGQTYEQYFGPGTRLTVT.

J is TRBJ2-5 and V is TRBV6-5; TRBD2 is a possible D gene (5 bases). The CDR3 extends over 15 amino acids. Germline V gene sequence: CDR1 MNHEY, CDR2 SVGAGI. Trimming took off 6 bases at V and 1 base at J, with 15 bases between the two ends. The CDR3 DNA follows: TGTGCCAGCAGCCCGGCAGGAAGCGGCCAAGAGACCCAGTACTTC. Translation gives CASSPAGSGQETQYF.

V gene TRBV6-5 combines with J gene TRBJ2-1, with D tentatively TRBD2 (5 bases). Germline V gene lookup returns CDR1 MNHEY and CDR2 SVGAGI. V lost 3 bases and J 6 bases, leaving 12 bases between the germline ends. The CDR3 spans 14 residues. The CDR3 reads CASSYRLAGNEQFF. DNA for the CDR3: TGTGCCAGCAGTTATAGGCTAGCTGGCAATGAGCAGTTCTTC.

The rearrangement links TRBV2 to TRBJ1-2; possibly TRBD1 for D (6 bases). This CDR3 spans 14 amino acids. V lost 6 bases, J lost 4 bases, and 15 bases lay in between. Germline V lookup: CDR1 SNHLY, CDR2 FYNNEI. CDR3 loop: CASSQRGGAYGYTF. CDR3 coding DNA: TGTGCCAGCAGCCAACGCGGGGGCGCCTATGGCTACACCTTC.

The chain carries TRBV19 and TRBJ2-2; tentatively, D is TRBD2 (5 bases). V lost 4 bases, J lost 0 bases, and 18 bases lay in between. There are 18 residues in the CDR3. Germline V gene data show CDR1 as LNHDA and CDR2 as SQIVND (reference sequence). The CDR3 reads CASSKRLISGTNTGELFF. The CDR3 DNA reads TGTGCCAGTAGTAAGAGACTAATTTCGGGGACGAACACCGGGGAGCTGTTTTTT. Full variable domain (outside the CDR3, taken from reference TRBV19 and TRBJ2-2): DGGITQSPKYLFRKEGQNVTLSCEQNLNHDAMYWYRQDPGQGLRLIYYSQIVNDFQKGDIAEGYSVSREKKESFPLTVTSAQKNPTAFYLCASSKRLISGTNTGELFFGEGSRLTVL.

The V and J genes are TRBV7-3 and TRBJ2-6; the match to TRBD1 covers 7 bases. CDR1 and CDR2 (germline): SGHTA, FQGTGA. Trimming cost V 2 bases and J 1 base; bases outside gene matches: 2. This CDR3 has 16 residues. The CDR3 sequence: CASSLSGQSGANVLTF. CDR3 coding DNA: TGTGCCAGCAGCTTATCGGGACAGTCTGGGGCCAACGTCCTGACTTTC.

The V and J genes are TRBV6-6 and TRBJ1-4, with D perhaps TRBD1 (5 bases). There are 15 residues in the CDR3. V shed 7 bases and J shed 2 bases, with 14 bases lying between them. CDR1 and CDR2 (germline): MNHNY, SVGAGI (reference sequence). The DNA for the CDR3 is TGTGCCAGCACACAAAGGCGGGGGACTAATGAAAAACTGTTTTTT. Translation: CASTQRRGTNEKLFF.

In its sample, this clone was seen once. In DNA, the CDR3 is TGTGCCAGTAGTTTCCTTCCAAGCGGGGGGCCGGGGGAGCAGTTCTTC. As protein: CASSFLPSGGPGEQFF. V gene TRBV19 combines with J gene TRBJ2-1; 9 bases are shared with TRBD2. Germline trimming cut 5 bases from V and 10 bases from J; bases unmatched to any gene: 15. The CDR3 extends over 16 amino acids. Germline-derived CDR1 and CDR2 are LNHDA and SQIVND (reference sequence).

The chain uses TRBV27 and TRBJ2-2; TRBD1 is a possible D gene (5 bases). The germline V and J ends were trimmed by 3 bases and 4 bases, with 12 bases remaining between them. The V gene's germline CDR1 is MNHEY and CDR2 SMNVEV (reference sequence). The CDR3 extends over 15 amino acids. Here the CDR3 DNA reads TGTGCCAGCAGTTTCGAAGGGGTTCTCACCGGGGAGCTGTTTTTT. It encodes CASSFEGVLTGELFF.

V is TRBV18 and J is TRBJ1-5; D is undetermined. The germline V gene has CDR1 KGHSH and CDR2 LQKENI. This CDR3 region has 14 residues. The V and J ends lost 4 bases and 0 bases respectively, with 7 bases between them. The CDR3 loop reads CASSQSYSNQPQHF. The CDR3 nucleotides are TGTGCCAGCTCACAGTCCTATAGCAATCAGCCCCAGCATTTT.

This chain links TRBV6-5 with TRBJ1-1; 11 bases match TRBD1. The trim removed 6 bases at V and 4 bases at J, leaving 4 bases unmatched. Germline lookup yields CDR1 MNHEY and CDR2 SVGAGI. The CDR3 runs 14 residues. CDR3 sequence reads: CASSRDRGSTEAFF. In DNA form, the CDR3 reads TGTGCCAGCAGCCGGGACAGGGGGAGCACTGAAGCTTTCTTT.

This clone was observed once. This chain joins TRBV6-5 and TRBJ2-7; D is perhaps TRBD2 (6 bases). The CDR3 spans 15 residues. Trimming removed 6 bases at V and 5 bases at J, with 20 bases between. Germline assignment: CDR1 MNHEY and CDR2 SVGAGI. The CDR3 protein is CASRPLAATGDEQYF. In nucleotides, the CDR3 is TGTGCCAGCAGGCCATTAGCGGCTACGGGGGACGAGCAGTACTTC.

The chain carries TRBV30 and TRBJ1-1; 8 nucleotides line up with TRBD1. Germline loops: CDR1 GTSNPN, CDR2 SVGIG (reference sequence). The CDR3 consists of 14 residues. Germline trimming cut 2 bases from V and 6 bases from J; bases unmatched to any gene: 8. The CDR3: CAWSLRTGSPEAFF. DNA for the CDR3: TGTGCCTGGAGTCTCCGGACAGGGAGTCCTGAAGCTTTCTTT.

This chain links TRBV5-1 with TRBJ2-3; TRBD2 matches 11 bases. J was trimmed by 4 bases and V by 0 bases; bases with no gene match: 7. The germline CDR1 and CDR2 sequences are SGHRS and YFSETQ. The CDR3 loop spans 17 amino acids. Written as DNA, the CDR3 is TGCGCCAGCAGCTTGGCGGTAGCGGGGGGGGTGGCAGATACGCAGTATTTT. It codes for CASSLAVAGGVADTQYF.

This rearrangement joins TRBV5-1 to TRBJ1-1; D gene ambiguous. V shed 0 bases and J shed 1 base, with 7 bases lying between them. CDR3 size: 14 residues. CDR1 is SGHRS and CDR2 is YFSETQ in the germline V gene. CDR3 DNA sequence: TGCGCCAGCAGCTTGGAAGCCACGAACACTGAAGCTTTCTTT. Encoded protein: CASSLEATNTEAFF.

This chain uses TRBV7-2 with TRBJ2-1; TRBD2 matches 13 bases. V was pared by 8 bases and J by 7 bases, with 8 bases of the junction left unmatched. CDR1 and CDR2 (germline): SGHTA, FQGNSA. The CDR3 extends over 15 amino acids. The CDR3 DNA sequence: TGTGCCAGCTCGAGAGGGACTAGCGGGAAAAATGAGCAGTTCTTC. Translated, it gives CASSRGTSGKNEQFF.

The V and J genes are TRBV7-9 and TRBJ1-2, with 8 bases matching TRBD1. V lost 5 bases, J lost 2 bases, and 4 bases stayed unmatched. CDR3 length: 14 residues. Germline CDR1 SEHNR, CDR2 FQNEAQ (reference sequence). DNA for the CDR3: TGTGCCAGCAGCCCGCGACAGGGGAACTATGGCTACACCTTC. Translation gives CASSPRQGNYGYTF.

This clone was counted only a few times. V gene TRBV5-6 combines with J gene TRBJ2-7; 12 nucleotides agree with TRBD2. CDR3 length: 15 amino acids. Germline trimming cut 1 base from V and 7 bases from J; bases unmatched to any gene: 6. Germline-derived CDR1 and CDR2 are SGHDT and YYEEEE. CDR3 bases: TGTGCCAGCAGCTTGAGTCTAGCGGGAGGGGGGGAGCAGTACTTC. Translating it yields CASSLSLAGGGEQYF.

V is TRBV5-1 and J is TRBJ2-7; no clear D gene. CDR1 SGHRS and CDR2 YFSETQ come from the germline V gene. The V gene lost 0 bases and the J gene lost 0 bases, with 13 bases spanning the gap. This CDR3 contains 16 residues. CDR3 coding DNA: TGCGCCAGCAGCTTGGATGGGCAGGCAAGCTCCTACGAGCAGTACTTC. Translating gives CASSLDGQASSYEQYF.

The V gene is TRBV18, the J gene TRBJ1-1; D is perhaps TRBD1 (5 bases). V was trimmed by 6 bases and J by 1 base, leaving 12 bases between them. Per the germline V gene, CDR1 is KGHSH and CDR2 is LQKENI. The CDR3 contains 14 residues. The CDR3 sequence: CASSPGLGNTEAFF. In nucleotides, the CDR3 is TGTGCCAGCTCCCCGGGACTGGGGAACACTGAAGCTTTCTTT.

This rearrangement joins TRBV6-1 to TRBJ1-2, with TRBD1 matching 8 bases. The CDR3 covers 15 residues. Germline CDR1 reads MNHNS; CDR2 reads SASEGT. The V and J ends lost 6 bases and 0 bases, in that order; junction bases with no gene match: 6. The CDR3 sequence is CASRGQGLTNYGYTF. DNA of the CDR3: TGTGCCAGCAGAGGACAGGGCCTCACTAACTATGGCTACACCTTC.

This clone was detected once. The CDR3 sequence: CASSLEQGAVYEQFF. DNA of the CDR3: TGCGCCAGCAGCTTGGAACAGGGGGCTGTATATGAGCAGTTCTTC. The J gene is TRBJ2-1, the V gene TRBV5-1, with 9 bases aligning to TRBD1. Germline loops: CDR1 SGHRS, CDR2 YFSETQ. The CDR3 totals 15 residues. V lost 0 bases and J lost 8; bases outside the gene matches: 6.

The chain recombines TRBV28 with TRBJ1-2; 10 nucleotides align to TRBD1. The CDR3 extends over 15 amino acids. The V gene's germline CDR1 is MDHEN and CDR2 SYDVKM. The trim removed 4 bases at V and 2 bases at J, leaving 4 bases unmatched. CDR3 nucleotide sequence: TGTGCCAGCAGTTCGCCGGGACAGGGGAACTATGGCTACACCTTC. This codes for CASSSPGQGNYGYTF.

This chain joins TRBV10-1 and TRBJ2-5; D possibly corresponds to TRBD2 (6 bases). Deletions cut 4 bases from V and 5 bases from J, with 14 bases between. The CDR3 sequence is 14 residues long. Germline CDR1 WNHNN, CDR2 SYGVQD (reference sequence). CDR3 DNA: TGCGCCAGCAGTGCCCGGCGGGGACTGGAGACCCAGTACTTC. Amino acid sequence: CASSARRGLETQYF.

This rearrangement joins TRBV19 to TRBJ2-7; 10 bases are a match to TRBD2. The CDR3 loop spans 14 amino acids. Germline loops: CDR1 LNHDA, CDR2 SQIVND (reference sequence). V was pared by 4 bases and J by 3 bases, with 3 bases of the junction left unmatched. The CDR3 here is CASSSSGRNYEQYF. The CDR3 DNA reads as TGTGCCAGTAGTAGTAGCGGGAGGAACTACGAGCAGTACTTC.

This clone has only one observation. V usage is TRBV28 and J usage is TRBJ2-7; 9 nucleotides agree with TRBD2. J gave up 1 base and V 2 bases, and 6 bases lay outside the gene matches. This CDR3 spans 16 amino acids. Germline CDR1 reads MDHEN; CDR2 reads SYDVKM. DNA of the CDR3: TGTGCCAGCAGTTTACGGCGGGAGGGCCGGTCCTACGAGCAGTACTTC. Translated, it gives CASSLRREGRSYEQYF.

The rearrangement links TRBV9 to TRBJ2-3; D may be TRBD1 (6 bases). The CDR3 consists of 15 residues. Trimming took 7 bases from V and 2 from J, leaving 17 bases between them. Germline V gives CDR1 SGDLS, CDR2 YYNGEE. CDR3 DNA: TGTGCCAGCGGCCCAAAGGGGGAGTCCACAGATACGCAGTATTTT. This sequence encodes CASGPKGESTDTQYF.